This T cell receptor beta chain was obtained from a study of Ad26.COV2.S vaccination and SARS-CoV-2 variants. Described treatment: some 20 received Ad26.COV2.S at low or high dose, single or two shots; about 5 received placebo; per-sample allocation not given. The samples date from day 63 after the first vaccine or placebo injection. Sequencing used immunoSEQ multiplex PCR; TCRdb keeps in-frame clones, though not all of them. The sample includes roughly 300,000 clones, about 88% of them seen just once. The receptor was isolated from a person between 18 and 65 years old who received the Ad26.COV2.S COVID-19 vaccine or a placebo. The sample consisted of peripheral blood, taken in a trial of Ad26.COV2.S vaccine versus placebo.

In DNA form, the CDR3 reads TGTGCCAGCAGTGAATTGACAGTACACTTCGGTCAGCCCCAGCATTTT. Translating it yields CASSELTVHFGQPQHF. V and J are TRBV25-1 and TRBJ1-5, with D possibly matching TRBD1 (5 bases). Germline V CDR1 and CDR2: MGHDK, SYGVNS. There are 16 residues in the CDR3. V lost 1 base, J lost 6 bases, and 16 bases lay in between.